The 27 T cell receptor beta chains below come from one sample, sequenced in a study of shared clonotypes between healthy human individuals. TCRdb keeps only in-frame clones here, not all; method: immunoSEQ multiplex PCR. The sample holds about 2.2 million clones, more than 85% seen once. As defined, naive CD8 cells were CD45RO-negative and positively selected for CCR7, with terminally differentiated effector memory CD45RA+ cells excluded. Sequencing was carried out using naive CD8+ T cells from PBMCs. These receptors were taken from a man between 18 and 29 years old in good health. Some clones in this sample may be carry-over from other donors' samples.

This clone was detected a few times. The rearrangement links TRBV19 to TRBJ1-1, with D perhaps TRBD1 (5 bases). Germline V CDR1 and CDR2: LNHDA, SQIVND (reference sequence). The length of the CDR3 is 15 residues. V dropped 6 bases and J dropped 2 bases, with 16 bases sitting between them. The CDR3 nucleotides read TGTGCCAGTAGGGACTACGACAGCTATAACACTGAAGCTTTCTTT. Translation gives CASRDYDSYNTEAFF.

This sequence joins TRBV28 and TRBJ1-1, with D perhaps matching TRBD1 (5 bases). The CDR3 length is 16 residues. The V end was cut by 5 bases, the J end by 5 bases, with 21 bases between. Germline V lookup: CDR1 MDHEN, CDR2 SYDVKM. CDR3 residues: CASSEARALLGTEAFF. The DNA of the CDR3 is TGTGCCAGCAGTGAAGCCAGGGCTCTTCTGGGTACTGAAGCTTTCTTT.

The rearrangement links TRBV28 to TRBJ2-7; 9 bases line up with TRBD1. Germline CDR1 is MDHEN and CDR2 is SYDVKM. Trimming took 6 bases from V and 5 from J; bases not matched to a gene: 8. CDR3 size: 14 residues. The CDR3 sequence is CASRITGQGHEQYF. CDR3 sequence (DNA): TGTGCCAGCAGGATAACGGGACAGGGCCACGAGCAGTACTTC.

The V and J genes are TRBV6-5 and TRBJ2-5; possible D gene TRBD1, 6 bases. Germline V gene sequence: CDR1 MNHEY, CDR2 SVGAGI. The CDR3 is 15 residues long. V lost 6 bases to trimming and J lost 5 bases, with 19 bases between them. CDR3 loop: CASSPAGLGAETQYF. CDR3 coding DNA: TGTGCCAGCAGCCCCGCGGGCCTGGGGGCGGAGACCCAGTACTTC.

This chain links TRBV29-1 with TRBJ1-2; no clear D. Trimming removed 0 bases at V and 2 bases at J, with 10 bases between. The V gene's germline CDR1 is SQVTM and CDR2 ANQGSEA. This CDR3 comprises 14 residues. The CDR3 spells CSVEDRLGNYGYTF. The CDR3 bases are TGCAGCGTTGAAGATCGTCTGGGGAACTATGGCTACACCTTC.

Turning to this clone: Other DNA sequences within the sample encode an identical CDR3. The chain combines TRBV27 with TRBJ2-7; D tentatively reads TRBD1 or TRBD2 (5 bases each). CDR1 is MNHEY, CDR2 SMNVEV, per germline (reference sequence). CDR3 length: 13 residues. V was pared by 5 bases and J by 2 bases, with 10 bases between. The CDR3, as DNA: TGTGCCAGCAGTCCTCTGGGGGCCTACGAGCAGTACTTC. It codes for CASSPLGAYEQYF.

The chain combines TRBV11-2 with TRBJ2-3; perhaps TRBD2 as D (5 bases). V was shortened by 3 bases and J by 1 base, with 17 bases between the two germline ends. CDR3 size: 17 residues. Germline assignment: CDR1 SGHAT and CDR2 FQNNGV. This CDR3 is CASSFWRADPRTDTQYF. In DNA form, the CDR3 reads TGTGCCAGCAGCTTCTGGAGAGCGGACCCACGCACAGATACGCAGTATTTT.

The chain uses TRBV5-4 and TRBJ2-7; 8 bases are shared with TRBD2. Germline V gene data show CDR1 as SGHNT and CDR2 as YYREEE (reference sequence). The V and J ends lost 5 bases and 6 bases, in that order; junction bases with no gene match: 4. This CDR3 contains 12 residues. CDR3: CASRSGRAEQYF. In DNA, the CDR3 is TGTGCCAGCAGAAGCGGGAGAGCCGAGCAGTACTTC.

J is TRBJ2-5 and V is TRBV28; a weak D match, TRBD1 (6 bases). The J call may be in error: the DNA end matches TRBJ2-7 better. Germline CDR1 is MDHEN and CDR2 is SYDVKM. The CDR3 contains 14 residues. CDR3 in amino acids: CASSWTDNSYEQYF. CDR3 in DNA: TGTGCCAGCAGTTGGACAGACAACTCCTACGAGCAGTACTTC.

The CDR3 region is CASRSGGAAEKLFF. The CDR3 nucleotides are TGTGCCAGCAGGAGTGGGGGCGCAGCGGAAAAACTGTTTTTT. The V call is TRBV27, the J call TRBJ1-4; TRBD1 might be the D (6 bases). CDR1 MNHEY and CDR2 SMNVEV come from the germline V gene (reference sequence). V lost 6 bases, J lost 8 bases, and 16 bases lay in between. The CDR3 covers 14 residues.

V gene TRBV7-9 combines with J gene TRBJ2-7; either TRBD1 or TRBD2 may supply D (5 bases each). Trimming left V 3 bases short and J 5 bases short, with 8 bases between. This CDR3 is 12 amino acids long. CDR1 and CDR2 (germline): SEHNR, FQNEAQ (reference sequence). CDR3 nucleotides: TGTGCCAGCAGCTTCGGGACCCACGAGCAGTACTTC. Protein: CASSFGTHEQYF.

V usage is TRBV4-1 and J usage is TRBJ2-7; D gene ambiguous. Germline V gene lookup returns CDR1 MGHRA and CDR2 YSYEKL. The CDR3 runs to 12 residues. The V end lost 3 bases, the J end lost 5 bases, and 8 bases lay between the germline ends. The CDR3 nucleotides read TGCGCCAGCAGCCATGGAATGGACGAGCAGTACTTC. This codes for CASSHGMDEQYF.

The V and J genes are TRBV7-7 and TRBJ2-7; tentatively, D is TRBD1 (6 bases). CDR1 is SSHAT, CDR2 FNYEAQ, per germline (reference sequence). The V and J ends lost 1 base and 6 bases respectively, with 10 bases between them. The CDR3 has 13 amino acids. CDR3 loop: CASSLVQGREQYF. The DNA for the CDR3 is TGTGCCAGCAGCTTAGTACAGGGTCGCGAGCAGTACTTC.

CDR3 amino acids: CASSFHPGLSSYNEQFF. CDR3 coding DNA: TGTGCCAGCAGCTTTCATCCCGGGCTGAGCTCCTACAATGAGCAGTTCTTC. The chain employs TRBV11-2 and TRBJ2-1, with D uncertain. The germline V gene encodes CDR1 SGHAT and CDR2 FQNNGV. V dropped 3 bases and J dropped 0 bases, with 15 bases sitting between them. This CDR3 contains 17 residues.

V is TRBV5-8 and J is TRBJ1-2; D remains unclear. The germline gives CDR1 SGHTS, CDR2 YDEGEE. The CDR3 totals 14 residues. The germline V and J ends were trimmed by 4 bases and 2 bases, with 12 bases remaining between them. The CDR3 DNA is TGTGCCAGCAGCCGCGGGCCCAGCAACTATGGCTACACCTTC. Translation: CASSRGPSNYGYTF.

Turning to this clone: The identical CDR3 is also encoded by other nucleotide sequences in the sample. V is TRBV12-5 and J is TRBJ2-5, with D hard to call. Germline loops: CDR1 LGHNT, CDR2 FRNRAP. V was pared by 3 bases and J by 5 bases, with 4 bases between. The CDR3 has 11 amino acids. Written as DNA, the CDR3 is TGTGCTAGTGGTTTTGGGGAGACCCAGTACTTC. Translation gives CASGFGETQYF.

The chain combines TRBV28 with TRBJ1-5; 9 nucleotides line up with TRBD1. This CDR3 spans 15 amino acids. The ends lost 1 base at V and 6 bases at J; junction bases unmatched: 4. Germline V CDR1 and CDR2: MDHEN, SYDVKM. For the CDR3, the DNA is TGTGCCAGCAGTTTATCGGGACAGGGCGGTCAGCCCCAGCATTTT. It codes for CASSLSGQGGQPQHF.

The chain uses TRBV4-3 and TRBJ2-2; possibly TRBD2 for D (6 bases). The CDR3 has 16 residues. V shed 0 bases and J shed 3 bases, with 11 bases lying between them. Germline V CDR1 and CDR2: LGHNA, YSLEER. CDR3 nucleotides: TGCGCCAGCAGCCAAGATAGCGGACGGTACACCGGGGAGCTGTTTTTT. Protein product: CASSQDSGRYTGELFF.

The table lists this clone with a count of one. The V gene is TRBV7-9, the J gene TRBJ2-5; 13 nucleotides match TRBD2. With V trimmed by 4 bases and J by 0 bases, 2 bases remained unmatched. Germline-derived CDR1 and CDR2 are SEHNR and FQNEAQ (reference sequence). CDR3 length: 16 residues. The DNA for the CDR3 is TGTGCCAGCAGCTCAGGACTAGCGGGGGACCAAGAGACCCAGTACTTC. This codes for CASSSGLAGDQETQYF.

The chain recombines TRBV30 with TRBJ2-1; possibly TRBD2 for D (7 bases). Germline CDR1 and CDR2: GTSNPN and SVGIG (reference sequence). Trimming took off 0 bases at V and 2 bases at J, with 11 bases between the two ends. The CDR3 is made up of 15 amino acids. As DNA, the CDR3 is TGTGCCTGGAGTGTAGGGGGGGGGCCCTACAATGAGCAGTTCTTC. It yields the protein CAWSVGGGPYNEQFF.

The chain recombines TRBV5-4 with TRBJ2-5; D unclear. The CDR3 covers 14 residues. The V end was cut by 2 bases, the J end by 5 bases, with 13 bases between. CDR1 and CDR2 from the germline V gene are SGHNT and YYREEE (reference sequence). This chain's CDR3 is CASSFSRMEETQYF. The CDR3 DNA is TGTGCCAGCAGCTTTTCTAGGATGGAGGAGACCCAGTACTTC.

The J gene is TRBJ2-3, the V gene TRBV28, with 7 bases lining up with TRBD1. Per the germline V gene, CDR1 is MDHEN and CDR2 is SYDVKM. V lost 5 bases and J lost 3; bases outside the gene matches: 17. CDR3 length: 18 residues. The CDR3 nucleotides read TGTGCCAGCAGTCGACCTCCTACGACAGGGCTAAGGACAGATACGCAGTATTTT. Translated, it gives CASSRPPTTGLRTDTQYF.

V gene TRBV27 combines with J gene TRBJ2-7; 8 nucleotides match TRBD1. Trimming at V came to 2 bases and at J to 2 bases, leaving 11 bases not matched to a gene. This CDR3 is built from 17 residues. Germline CDR1 is MNHEY and CDR2 is SMNVEV (reference sequence). CDR3 sequence: CASSLTVQGATAYEQYF. The CDR3 bases are TGTGCCAGCAGTTTAACTGTCCAGGGGGCGACAGCCTACGAGCAGTACTTC.

The chain joins TRBV9 to TRBJ2-4; the match to TRBD1 covers 9 bases. The CDR3 has 15 amino acids. V lost 2 bases and J lost 6; bases outside the gene matches: 6. The germline gives CDR1 SGDLS, CDR2 YYNGEE. The CDR3 region is CASSVSGTGTNIQYF. DNA of the CDR3: TGTGCCAGCAGCGTCTCCGGGACAGGGACAAACATTCAGTACTTC.

This sequence joins TRBV7-8 and TRBJ2-7, with D possibly being TRBD2 (7 bases). The CDR3 loop spans 14 amino acids. Per the germline V gene, CDR1 is SGHVS and CDR2 is FQNEAQ. V dropped 5 bases and J dropped 3 bases, with 14 bases sitting between them. CDR3 loop: CASSIGGEDYEQYF. Here the CDR3 DNA reads TGTGCCAGCAGCATAGGGGGGGAGGACTACGAGCAGTACTTC.

There are a few counts of this clone. The J gene is TRBJ1-4, the V gene TRBV29-1; D remains unclear. There are 13 residues in the CDR3. Germline V gives CDR1 SQVTM, CDR2 ANQGSEA. V lost 4 bases to trimming and J lost 4 bases, with 10 bases between them. The CDR3 sequence is CSVGGRLNEKLFF. CDR3 sequence (DNA): TGCAGCGTTGGCGGACGGCTTAATGAAAAACTGTTTTTT.

V is TRBV5-1 and J is TRBJ1-3; 8 bases match TRBD1. The CDR3 consists of 17 residues. Germline V gives CDR1 SGHRS, CDR2 YFSETQ. J lost 2 bases, V lost 3 bases, and 10 bases had no gene match. CDR3 bases: TGCGCCAGCAGCTGGGACAGGAGCAACAAGGCTGGAAACACCATATATTTT. It encodes CASSWDRSNKAGNTIYF.